Included here is one T cell receptor beta chain sequence, with context. A single base separates this from a much larger clone, so it may be a read error. Researchers made TCR beta libraries by using iRepertoire HTBI primers and running Arm-PCR on CDR3 regions. TCRdb redid the calling of the multiplex PCR reads with MiXCR, one entry per CDR3 protein. The profile shows approximately 470,000 distinct CDR3 sequences, around 15% of them singletons. Time point noted: newly diagnosed GD, antithyroid drugs for less than 3 months. Scientists built the TCR library using RNA that was extracted from PBMCs. This sample was taken from a study of regulatory T cells in long-lasting Graves disease. This sample was also put to use in a study of T cells in Graves' hyperthyroidism and ophthalmopathy.

This clonotype was obtained from a man in his forties or fifties with Graves disease. The input for sequencing was peripheral blood mononuclear cells (PBMCs), taken at new diagnosis, from a patient treated with antithyroid drugs.

CDR3 amino acids: CASSRELNQPQHF. Written as DNA, the CDR3 is TGTGCCAGCAGTCGAGAACTCAATCAGCCCCAGCATTTT. V gene TRBV11-2 combines with J gene TRBJ1-5, with unresolved D. The germline V and J ends were trimmed by 6 bases and 3 bases, with 9 bases remaining between them. Germline lookup yields CDR1 SGHAT and CDR2 FQNNGV. The CDR3 totals 13 residues.